Detailed here is one TCR beta chain. The source of the sample is a study of shared T cell receptors in the human thymus. Profiled with immunoSEQ multiplex PCR; TCRdb holds only in-frame clones, not every one. The sample comprises some 760,000 clones, 75% to 90% of which are singletons, and around 0.0099% rests with the top ten. In addition, the sample was reused for a study of human thymus T cells. That publication notes: A high degree of thymic repertoire overlap among unrelated individuals was reported in related research.

This TCR was recovered from a girl younger than two with a congenital heart defect. Input material: thymocytes.

Here the CDR3 DNA reads TGTGCCAGCAGCTTTCCGAGGGATGGCCTAAGAGGCTACACCTTC. Amino acids: CASSFPRDGLRGYTF. The gene calls are TRBV11-2 and TRBJ1-2; D is uncertain. The CDR3 length is 15 residues. Trimming cost V 3 bases and J 8 bases, with 19 bases left between them. CDR1 and CDR2 from the germline V gene are SGHAT and FQNNGV.